What follows is one T cell receptor (beta chain) and its context. These data originate in a study of cytomegalovirus exposure and HLA in healthy donors. Some clones are missing from TCRdb's copy, which holds only in-frame ones; the method was immunoSEQ multiplex PCR. Of tens of thousands of clones listed, over 95% are singletons. CDR1 is SNHLY, CDR2 FYNNEI, per germline. The CDR3 has 13 residues. V dropped 8 bases and J dropped 9 bases, with 17 bases sitting between them. The sample was PBMCs. This chain joins TRBV2 and TRBJ1-5, with a tentative D call TRBD1 (6 bases). This TCR derives from a man younger than 30 in good health and CMV-seronegative. CDR3 region: CASGLTGPAPQHF. The CDR3 DNA reads as TGTGCCAGCGGTCTGACAGGTCCAGCGCCCCAGCATTTT. The full variable domain, its missing parts supplied by reference TRBV2 and TRBJ1-5, is EPEVTQTPSHQVTQMGQEVILRCVPISNHLYFYWYRQILGQKVEFLVSFYNNEISEKSEIFDDQFSVERPDGSNFTLKIRSTKLEDSAMYFCASGLTGPAPQHFGDGTRLSIL.